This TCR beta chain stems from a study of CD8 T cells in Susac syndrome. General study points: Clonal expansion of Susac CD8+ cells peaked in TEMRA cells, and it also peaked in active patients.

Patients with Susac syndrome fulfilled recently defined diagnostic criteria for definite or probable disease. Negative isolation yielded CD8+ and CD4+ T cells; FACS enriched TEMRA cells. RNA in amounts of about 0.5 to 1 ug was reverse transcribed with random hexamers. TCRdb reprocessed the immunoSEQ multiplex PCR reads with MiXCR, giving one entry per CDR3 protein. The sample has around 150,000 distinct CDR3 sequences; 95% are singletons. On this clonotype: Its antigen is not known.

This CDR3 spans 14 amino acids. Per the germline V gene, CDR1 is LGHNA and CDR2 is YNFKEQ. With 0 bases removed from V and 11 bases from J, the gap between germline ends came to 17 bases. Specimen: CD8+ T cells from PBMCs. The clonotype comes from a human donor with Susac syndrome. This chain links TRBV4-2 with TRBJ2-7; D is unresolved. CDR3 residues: CASSQDGPIRAEYF. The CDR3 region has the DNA TGTGCCAGCAGCCAAGACGGACCTATACGAGCAGAGTACTTC.